Detailed here is one TCR beta chain. There is no known antigen for this receptor. No much larger clone is present one base from it, and per-base qualities are unavailable. The library relied on the immunoSEQ multiplex PCR assay. A mixture of 60 forward primers for TCR Vbeta segments and 13 reverse primers for TCR Jbeta segments was used in the multiplex PCR. A multiplex PCR assay on genomic DNA amplified the CDR3 region of rearranged TCR beta genes. The amplified TCR beta libraries were sequenced on the Illumina HiSeq System as 87-base-pair reads. The published analysis was carried out like this. Across the 640 or so repertoires, a later analysis counted about 81 million unique TCR beta chains, roughly 11 million of which were shared by at least two donors. Raw reads were error-corrected and collapsed into unique sequences by a nearest-neighbor algorithm in which closely related sequences were merged to remove PCR and sequencing errors. Alignment of CDR3 sequences to IMGT reference sequences was used to assign V, D and J gene segments. For a sequence to be retained, a match of at least six nucleotides to both a V gene segment and a J gene segment was required. Rearrangements were called productive when the CDR3 lacked stop codons and stayed in frame with V and J; all others were non-productive. CDR3 was defined according to IMGT convention as the region running from the second conserved V-encoded cysteine to the conserved J-encoded phenylalanine. Sequences without an unambiguous match to a single V gene segment were excluded from the earlier analysis of about 600 of the donors. An earlier analysis of several hundred of the donors called V segments functional above 56.7% productive rearrangements and segregating when the between-donor standard deviation exceeded 5%. A statistical classification framework was built to diagnose cytomegalovirus status from the catalog of TCR beta chain sequences. A later analysis assigned V and J genes by comparing TCR nucleotide sequences with IMGT/GENE-DB human TR gene sequences. Using the TCRdist pipeline, a later analysis assigned CDR3 sequences along with most-parsimonious VDJ recombination scenarios. In a later analysis, each TCR beta chain was defined by its CDR3 amino acid sequence together with its V-gene family, and reads lacking a unique V-gene family were excluded. In a later analysis, fewer than 650 highly shared, low-generation-probability nucleotide sequences were removed to address suspected cross-contamination and a sequencing artifact. For each public chain, a later analysis derived a clonal expansion index from normalized ranks of inferred template counts within each repertoire. In a later analysis, generation probabilities were computed using a VDJ recombination model fitted to out-of-frame rearrangements, and the results were checked against IGoR. A later analysis scored TCR-TCR, TCR-HLA and TCR-CMV co-occurrence with hypergeometric tests, applying a repertoire-size bias correction to TCR pairs. A later analysis estimated false discovery rates by permuting HLA or CMV assignments 20 times. In a later analysis, co-occurring TCRs were grouped with DBSCAN, and TCRdist sequence similarity was added when clustering was performed within HLA-allele-positive subsets. Repertoires with fewer than 30,000 or more than 120,000 public chains, plus five repertoires with anomalous nucleotide sharing, were excluded from co-occurrence clustering. What TCRdb holds here is the immuneACCESS table cut down to in-frame rearrangements. Part of the clones is not present; checked against another copy, under half of the missing clones reflect an unresolved V gene, and the others are unexplained. The V and J calls and the clone size are those of that table, but D and trimming were determined from the DNA. The sample profile shows roughly 160,000 clones; roughly 80% of them were found once. 7.5% to 9.5% of the sample is in the top ten clones.

Sequences MNHEY (CDR1) and SMNVEV (CDR2) are obtained from the germline V gene (reference sequence). V is pruned by 5 bases and J by 1 base, leaving 5 bases of the junction without a gene match. The CDR3, from cysteine to phenylalanine, totals 15 residues. The read is trimmed to its CDR3 DNA, 45 bases read in frame from base 1. The cohort comprised under 700 healthy bone marrow donors. Cohort members were all nominally healthy when sampled, although unrecorded immune exposures were likely present. The donor tested CMV seropositive, placing the donor among the 289 seropositive members of the cohort. Each donor provided a peripheral blood sample, and peripheral blood mononuclear cells were used for TCR beta sequencing. The Qiagen DNeasy Blood Extraction Kit was used to extract genomic DNA from the blood cell samples. The data stem from a study of cytomegalovirus exposure and HLA in healthy donors (dated by TCRdb to the late 2010s). Looking at the study overall: According to an earlier analysis of 587 of the donors, about 179 million T cells yielded 120 million or so unique TCR beta sequences and about 300 Gb of sequence data. Because of strong linkage in the cohort, roughly five DR-DQ haplotypes were treated as single units for association and clustering. Among over 350 genotyped donors of the cohort, an average of about 240,000 unique TCR beta nucleotide sequences were sequenced per donor, roughly 20% of them non-productive. High-throughput TCR immunosequencing, statistical association of individual TCRs with disease status, and machine learning were combined to predict cytomegalovirus infection status. Roughly 300 gigabases of sequencing data and tens of millions of unique TCR sequences made up an early release that covered some 640 HLA-typed donors. The study aimed to test whether cataloging public T cell receptors could reveal signatures of past pathogen exposure. The T cell repertoires of some 670 subjects were profiled by immunosequencing and related to cytomegalovirus serostatus. In a later analysis, previously published TCR beta repertoires from fewer than 750 donors were re-analyzed and high-resolution HLA genotyping was added so that TCR occurrence patterns could be studied. The genetic ancestry cluster associated with self-reported Caucasian donors included around four fifths of the approximately 430 genotyped donors. Alongside the repertoire data, information on donor age, sex, ethnicity and CMV serostatus was compiled. HLA typing covered class I and class II loci at four-digit resolution. An earlier analysis of several hundred of the donors used high-throughput TCR beta sequencing to judge whether each TCR beta V gene segment behaved as functional or pseudogenic. Besides the first cohort of under 700 subjects, a separate validation cohort made up of 95 to 150 different subjects was used. The number of typed donors differed by locus: roughly 620-640 for A, B, C, DRB1 and DQB1; approximately 520 for DQA1; roughly 600 for DPA1; and 400 to 480 for DPB1. Genome-wide SNP genotypes for about 55% of the 666 donors were used in a later genetic analysis, which treated that subset as a discovery cohort. Rather than using new phenotypic data, the later analysis identified candidate immune exposures from TCR beta sequences and from how often those sequences occurred across donors. All discovery cohort repertoires had been generated using a single sequencing platform.

Overall results and qualifications from the work: Linkage disequilibrium might explain the correlated functional status among segregating V segments, but an unknown experimental factor could not be ruled out. Three of the identified cytomegalovirus-associated TCR beta chains were confirmed in vitro to be specific for cytomegalovirus antigens. Across donors, most TCR sequences were observed very rarely, whereas some public TCRs were present in many individuals. Because some donors lacked HLA typing at each locus, the association tests relied only on the typed subset. The authors suggested that the approach could potentially be generalized to other disease states and immunological phenotypes. In a later analysis, over 15,000 TCR beta sequences were associated with specific HLA alleles at a false discovery rate of 0.05. The cohort was sequenced for TCR beta chains only, and without alpha or paired-chain data the features that could be detected were limited. Broadly in line with IMGT annotations, most TCR beta V segments showed up in productive rearrangements about 87% or about 30% of the time in an earlier analysis of 587 of the donors. A later genetic analysis associated a missense DCLRE1C variant with V-gene and J-gene trimming of TCR beta chains, and an independent cohort replicated the association. In a later genetic analysis, fewer N-insertions in productive TCRs were reported among donors in an Asian-associated ancestry cluster than the approximately 630-donor mean. The sequencing pipeline was judged likely to have produced a cluster of highly shared sequence variants as a technical artifact. Most CMV-associated TCR beta chains appeared to be HLA-restricted in a later analysis, and the HLA associations seemed to be driven largely by CMV exposure. Immune exposure information for the cohort was limited to CMV serostatus. A further reported finding was that TCR beta sequences accurately predicted the HLA-A and HLA-B alleles for most subjects in the first cohort. A later analysis found that TCR association rates varied across HLA loci, with DRB1 alleles showing the most associated TCRs and HLA-C alleles the fewest. Presence/absence analyses assumed roughly uniform sequencing depth across donors, an assumption that may not hold. The classifier was reported to diagnose cytomegalovirus status with high specificity and sensitivity in both the original and validation cohorts. Because counts were too low, approximately 15 rarely observed V segments, including chromosome 9 orphons, were excluded from the earlier analysis of several hundred of the donors. Several of the top co-occurrence clusters appeared to be linked to parvovirus B19, influenza, CMV and Epstein-Barr virus, according to a later analysis. A later analysis found that HLA-associated TCR beta chains were more clonally expanded and had lower generation probabilities than equally common non-associated chains. A total of 150 to 200 TCR beta chains were listed by the study as associated with cytomegalovirus. The 87-base-pair reads could not distinguish some IMGT-functional V segments, including TRBV6-2 and TRBV6-3, so those segments were excluded. Assigning TCR associations to individual alleles was difficult when HLA alleles, especially DR and DQ, strongly co-occurred.

The receptor was isolated from a male donor in good health and CMV-seropositive. The sequence joins TRBV27 to TRBJ2-5; 9 middle bases align to TRBD2. Material for sequencing was PBMCs. In nucleotides, the sequence is TGTGCCAGCAGTCAAAGCGGGGGGCTCCAAGAGACCCAGTACTTC. The translation is CASSQSGGLQETQYF.